This T cell receptor (beta chain) is drawn from a study of T cell repertoires in cytomegalovirus infection. The overall study: CMV epitopes, recently identified HLA-C-restricted and well-studied HLA-B-restricted, were used. Study observations and caveats: HLA-C-restricted CMV-specific TCR beta clonotypes prevailed in the ex vivo response. Adding up the frequency of public TCR beta families identified people who carried CMV plus the relevant HLA.

TCRdb used MiXCR to reprocess the reads, holding one entry per CDR3 protein. The repertoire holds 650,000 to 900,000 distinct CDR3 sequences, 30% to 35% seen once, with around an eighth in the top ten. This CDR3 comprises 11 residues. The V gene lost 8 bases and the J gene lost 6 bases, with 10 bases spanning the gap. There are many counts of this clonotype. The target antigen is unknown. This chain connects TRBV12-3 or TRBV12-4 to TRBJ1-1; maybe TRBD1 (5 bases). This clonotype originated in a human donor in good health (CMV status not recorded). Some clones in this sample may be carry-over from other donors' samples. Sequenced material: cultured CD8+ T cells from PBMCs, taken from culture after CMV antigen stimulation. CDR3 loop: CASPGPAEAFF. As DNA, the CDR3 is TGTGCCAGCCCAGGGCCCGCTGAAGCTTTCTTT.